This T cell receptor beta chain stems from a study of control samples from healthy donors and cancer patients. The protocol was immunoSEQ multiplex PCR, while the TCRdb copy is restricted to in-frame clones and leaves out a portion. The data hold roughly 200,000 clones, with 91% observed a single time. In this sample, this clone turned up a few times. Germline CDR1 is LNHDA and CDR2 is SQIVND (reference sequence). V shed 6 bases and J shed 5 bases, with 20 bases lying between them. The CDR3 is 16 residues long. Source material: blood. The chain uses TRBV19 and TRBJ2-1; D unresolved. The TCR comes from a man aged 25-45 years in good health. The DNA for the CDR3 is TGTGCCAGTAGCTTGTCCCTAACGAGGCTGGACAATGAGCAGTTCTTC. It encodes CASSLSLTRLDNEQFF.